One and the same sample provided the 16 T cell receptor beta chains below, sequenced in a study of blood T cell repertoires in COVID-19. Assay used: immunoSEQ multiplex PCR; TCRdb lists only in-frame clones, some missing. The sample has about 380,000 clones, 80% to 90% seen once. Sequenced input: peripheral blood. The source of these receptors is a man aged 35 to 55 with acute or convalescent COVID-19.

This clone appeared once. V and J are TRBV7-9 and TRBJ1-1, with TRBD1 matching over 7 bases. Germline trimming cut 6 bases from V and 4 bases from J; bases unmatched to any gene: 14. The CDR3 runs to 16 residues. Germline-derived CDR1 and CDR2 are SEHNR and FQNEAQ (reference sequence). CDR3 nucleotide sequence: TGTGCCAGCAGACCCAGGACAGGATACGTGATCACTGAAGCTTTCTTT. Translated, it gives CASRPRTGYVITEAFF.

This chain uses TRBV3-1 (or the pseudogene TRBV3-2) with TRBJ2-2; D may be TRBD1 (5 bases). The CDR3 runs 13 residues. The germline V gene encodes CDR1 LGHDT and CDR2 YNNKEL (reference sequence). Trimming pared 2 bases from V and 5 bases from J, leaving 6 bases between. The CDR3 coding sequence is TGTGCCAGCAGCCAAACAGGAACCGGGGAGCTGTTTTTT. Protein product: CASSQTGTGELFF.

The chain couples TRBV6-8 to TRBJ1-2; D may be TRBD1 (6 bases). Germline V lookup: CDR1 MNHGY, CDR2 SAAAGT. V shed 2 bases and J shed 4 bases, with 11 bases lying between them. The CDR3 is 14 residues long. The DNA of the CDR3 is TGTGCCAGCAGTTACCGGACAGTAGCCTATGGCTACACCTTC. It is translated as CASSYRTVAYGYTF.

This clone was seen a single time. The chain couples TRBV28 to TRBJ1-4; a weak D match, TRBD1 (5 bases). This CDR3 comprises 15 residues. The germline V gene encodes CDR1 MDHEN and CDR2 SYDVKM. V lost 1 base, J lost 8 bases, and 14 bases lay in between. This CDR3 reads CASSLSPGMGEKLFF. Written as DNA, the CDR3 is TGTGCCAGCAGTTTATCCCCAGGGATGGGCGAAAAACTGTTTTTT.

V is TRBV27 and J is TRBJ2-1; 14 positions agree with TRBD2. The ends lost 1 base at V and 5 bases at J; junction bases unmatched: 4. Germline CDR1 and CDR2: MNHEY and SMNVEV (reference sequence). CDR3 size: 17 residues. The CDR3, as DNA: TGTGCCAGCAGTTTATTGACTAGCGGGGGGGCCAACAATGAGCAGTTCTTC. Its protein is CASSLLTSGGANNEQFF.

The chain has TRBV4-3 and TRBJ2-6, with D perhaps matching TRBD1 (5 bases). Trimming stripped 0 bases from V and 0 bases from J, with 15 bases between. The CDR3 has 19 residues. The germline CDR1 and CDR2 sequences are LGHNA and YSLEER. The CDR3 region is CASSQELRQTNSGANVLTF. The CDR3 nucleotides read TGCGCCAGCAGCCAAGAGTTGCGACAGACCAACTCTGGGGCCAACGTCCTGACTTTC.

This chain uses TRBV21-1 with TRBJ1-5; the DNA was not used to check the table's D call, TRBD1. TRBV21-1 counts as a pseudogene. The CDR3 length is 14 residues. CDR3: CASSKDRGNQPQHF. The DNA of the CDR3 is TGTGCCAGCAGCAAAGACAGGGGCAATCAGCCCCAGCATTTT.

The gene calls are TRBV6-2 or TRBV6-3 and TRBJ2-3, with 12 bases fitting TRBD2. This CDR3 spans 19 amino acids. Germline trimming cut 0 bases from V and 6 bases from J; bases unmatched to any gene: 13. CDR1 and CDR2 (germline): MNHEY, SVGEGT. CDR3 bases: TGTGCCAGCAGTTACTCGTTATCCCGGACTAGCGGGGAGACGGATACGCAGTATTTT. As protein: CASSYSLSRTSGETDTQYF.

The rearrangement links TRBV9 to TRBJ1-6; TRBD1 agrees at 9 bases. CDR1 and CDR2 from the germline V gene are SGDLS and YYNGEE. Losses at the gene ends were 3 bases for V and 5 bases for J; bases not matched to a gene: 6. CDR3 length: 16 residues. CDR3: CASSATGTGHNSPLHF. The CDR3 DNA follows: TGTGCCAGCAGCGCAACCGGGACAGGGCATAATTCACCCCTCCACTTT.

This chain links TRBV5-4 with TRBJ2-7, with TRBD1 matching over 11 bases. CDR1 and CDR2 (germline): SGHNT, YYREEE (reference sequence). V trimming: 3 bases; J trimming: 4 bases; junction bases outside the gene matches: 3. The CDR3 extends over 14 amino acids. The CDR3 protein is CASSSRDRGYEQYF. Written as DNA, the CDR3 is TGTGCCAGCAGCTCCCGGGACAGGGGGTACGAGCAGTACTTC.

The rearrangement joins TRBV18 to TRBJ1-1; 7 bases match TRBD1. The germline CDR1 and CDR2 sequences are KGHSH and LQKENI. The CDR3 runs to 14 residues. V dropped 6 bases and J dropped 0; count of bases not matched to a gene: 4. This CDR3 is CASSPGQMNTEAFF. The CDR3 coding sequence is TGTGCCAGCTCCCCGGGACAGATGAACACTGAAGCTTTCTTT. Together with reference TRBV18 and TRBJ1-1, the CDR3 gives the full variable domain: NAGVMQNPRHLVRRRGQEARLRCSPMKGHSHVYWYRQLPEEGLKFMVYLQKENIIDESGMPKERFSAEFPKEGPSILRIQQVVRGDSAAYFCASSPGQMNTEAFFGQGTRLTVV.

The CDR3 loop is CASSWATGNYEQYF. The DNA of the CDR3 is TGTGCCAGCAGTTGGGCGACAGGGAACTACGAGCAGTACTTC. The chain is built from TRBV27 and TRBJ2-7; TRBD1 matches at 7 bases. The CDR3 has 14 amino acids. Germline CDR1 and CDR2: MNHEY and SMNVEV (reference sequence). The junction had 6 bases not matched to a gene; V was cut back by 4 bases and J by 3 bases.

This chain connects TRBV19 to TRBJ1-4; TRBD1 matches 7 bases. Germline CDR1 and CDR2: LNHDA and SQIVND (reference sequence). Trimming removed 7 bases from V and 4 bases from J; junction bases left unmatched: 9. This CDR3 is 15 amino acids long. Here the CDR3 DNA reads TGTGCCAGTAAGTCCGGACGGGACAGTAATGAAAAACTGTTTTTT. The encoded protein is CASKSGRDSNEKLFF. The complete variable domain, with remaining parts taken from reference TRBV19 and TRBJ1-4, reads DGGITQSPKYLFRKEGQNVTLSCEQNLNHDAMYWYRQDPGQGLRLIYYSQIVNDFQKGDIAEGYSVSREKKESFPLTVTSAQKNPTAFYLCASKSGRDSNEKLFFGSGTQLSVL.

The V gene is TRBV12-5, the J gene TRBJ2-7, with D possibly matching TRBD1 (5 bases). This CDR3 has 16 residues. V was pared by 0 bases and J by 4 bases, with 16 bases between. The germline V gene has CDR1 LGHNT and CDR2 FRNRAP. CDR3 in amino acids: CASGLVVAGRSYEQYF. The CDR3 nucleotides are TGTGCTAGTGGTTTGGTAGTGGCAGGGCGTTCGTACGAGCAGTACTTC.

The rearrangement links TRBV7-2 to TRBJ2-7; TRBD1 matches at 8 bases. The CDR3 length is 17 residues. Germline values: CDR1 SGHTA, CDR2 FQGNSA. Trimming cost V 0 bases and J 2 bases; bases outside gene matches: 9. The CDR3 is CASSLAPLDRVTYEQYF. Here the CDR3 DNA reads TGTGCCAGCAGCTTAGCGCCTCTGGACAGGGTAACCTACGAGCAGTACTTC.

This chain uses TRBV3-1 (or the pseudogene TRBV3-2) with TRBJ2-2; perhaps TRBD1 as D (6 bases). The CDR3 consists of 16 residues. Germline assignment: CDR1 LGHDT and CDR2 YNNKEL (reference sequence). Trimming left V 1 base short and J 2 bases short, with 11 bases between. CDR3 DNA: TGTGCCAGCAGCCAAGTTGGCAGGGGTAACACCGGGGAGCTGTTTTTT. Translating gives CASSQVGRGNTGELFF.